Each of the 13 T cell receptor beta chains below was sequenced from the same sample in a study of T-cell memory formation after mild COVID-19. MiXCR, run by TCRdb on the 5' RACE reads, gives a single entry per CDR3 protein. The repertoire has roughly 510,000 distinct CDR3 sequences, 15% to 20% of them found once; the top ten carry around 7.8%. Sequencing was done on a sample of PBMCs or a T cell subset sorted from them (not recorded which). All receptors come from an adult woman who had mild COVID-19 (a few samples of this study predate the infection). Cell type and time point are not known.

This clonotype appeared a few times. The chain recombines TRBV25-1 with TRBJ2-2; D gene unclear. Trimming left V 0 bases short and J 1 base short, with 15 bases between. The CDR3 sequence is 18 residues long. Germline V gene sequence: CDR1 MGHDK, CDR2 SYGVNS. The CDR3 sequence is CASSEYGREARNTGELFF. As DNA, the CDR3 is TGTGCCAGCAGTGAATATGGTAGGGAAGCGCGGAACACCGGGGAGCTGTTTTTT.

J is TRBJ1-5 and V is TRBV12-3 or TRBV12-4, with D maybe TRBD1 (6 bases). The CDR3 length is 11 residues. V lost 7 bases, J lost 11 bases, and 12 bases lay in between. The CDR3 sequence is CASTLGGAQHF. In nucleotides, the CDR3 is TGTGCCAGCACCCTAGGGGGAGCCCAGCATTTT.

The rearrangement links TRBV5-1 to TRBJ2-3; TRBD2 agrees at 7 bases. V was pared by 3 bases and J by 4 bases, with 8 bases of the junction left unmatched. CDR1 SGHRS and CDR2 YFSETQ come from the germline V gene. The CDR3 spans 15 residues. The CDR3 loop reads CASSSGGPWPDTQYF. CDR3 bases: TGCGCCAGCAGCTCGGGGGGACCCTGGCCAGATACGCAGTATTTT.

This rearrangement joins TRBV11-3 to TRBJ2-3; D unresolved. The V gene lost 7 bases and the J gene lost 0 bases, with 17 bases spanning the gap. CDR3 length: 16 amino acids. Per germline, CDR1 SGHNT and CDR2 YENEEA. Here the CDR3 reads CASTLFSDTSTDTQYF. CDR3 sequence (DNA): TGTGCCAGCACCCTTTTCAGTGATACTAGCACAGATACGCAGTATTTT.

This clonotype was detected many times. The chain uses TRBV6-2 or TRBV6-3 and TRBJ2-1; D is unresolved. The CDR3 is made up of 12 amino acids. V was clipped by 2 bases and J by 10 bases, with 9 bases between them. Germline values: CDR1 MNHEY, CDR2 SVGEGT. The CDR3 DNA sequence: TGTGCCAGCAGTTACGGCGGAACAGAGCAGTTCTTC. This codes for CASSYGGTEQFF.

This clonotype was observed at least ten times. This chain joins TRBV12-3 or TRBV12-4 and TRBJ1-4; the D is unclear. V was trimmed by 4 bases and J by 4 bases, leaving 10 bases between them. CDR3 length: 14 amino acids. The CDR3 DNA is TGTGCCAGCAGTTATGTAAACTATAATGAAAAACTGTTTTTT. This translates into CASSYVNYNEKLFF.

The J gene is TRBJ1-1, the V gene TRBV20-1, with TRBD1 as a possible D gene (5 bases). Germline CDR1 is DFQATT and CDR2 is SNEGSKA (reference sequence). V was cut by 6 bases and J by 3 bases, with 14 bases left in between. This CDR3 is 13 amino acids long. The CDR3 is CSAPGTADTEAFF. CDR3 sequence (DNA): TGCAGTGCCCCCGGGACTGCGGACACTGAAGCTTTCTTT.

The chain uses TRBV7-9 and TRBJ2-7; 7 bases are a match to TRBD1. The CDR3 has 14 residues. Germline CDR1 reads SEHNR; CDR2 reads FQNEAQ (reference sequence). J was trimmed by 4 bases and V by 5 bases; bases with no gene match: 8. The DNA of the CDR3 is TGTGCCAGCAGCGTCGGGACAGAGATTTACGAGCAGTACTTC. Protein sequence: CASSVGTEIYEQYF.

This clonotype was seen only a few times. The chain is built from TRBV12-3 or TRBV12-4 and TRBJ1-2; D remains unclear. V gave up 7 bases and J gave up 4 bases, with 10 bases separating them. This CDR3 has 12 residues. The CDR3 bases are TGTGCCAGCAATCGGTACTCCTATGGCTACACCTTC. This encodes CASNRYSYGYTF.

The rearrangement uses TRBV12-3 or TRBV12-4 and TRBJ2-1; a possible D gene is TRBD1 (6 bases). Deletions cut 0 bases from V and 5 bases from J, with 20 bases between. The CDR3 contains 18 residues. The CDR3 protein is CASSLATLGAHVDNEQFF. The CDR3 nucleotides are TGTGCCAGCAGTTTAGCGACCCTGGGGGCCCACGTGGACAATGAGCAGTTCTTC.

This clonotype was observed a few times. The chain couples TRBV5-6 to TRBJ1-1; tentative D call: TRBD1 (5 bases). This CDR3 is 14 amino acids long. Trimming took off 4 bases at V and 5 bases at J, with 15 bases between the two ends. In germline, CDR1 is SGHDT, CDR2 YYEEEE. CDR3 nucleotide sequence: TGTGCCAGCAGCCGGTATGGGGGGAAGACTGAAGCTTTCTTT. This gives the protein CASSRYGGKTEAFF. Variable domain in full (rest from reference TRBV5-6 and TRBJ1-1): DAGVTQSPTHLIKTRGQQVTLRCSPKSGHDTVSWYQQALGQGPQFIFQYYEEEERQRGNFPDRFSGHQFPNYSSELNVNALLLGDSALYLCASSRYGGKTEAFFGQGTRLTVV.

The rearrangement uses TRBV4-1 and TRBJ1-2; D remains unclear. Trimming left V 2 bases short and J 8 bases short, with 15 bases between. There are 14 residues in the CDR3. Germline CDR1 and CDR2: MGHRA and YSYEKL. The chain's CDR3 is CASSQSGLQPGYTF. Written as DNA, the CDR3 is TGCGCCAGCAGCCAATCCGGACTCCAACCCGGCTACACCTTC.

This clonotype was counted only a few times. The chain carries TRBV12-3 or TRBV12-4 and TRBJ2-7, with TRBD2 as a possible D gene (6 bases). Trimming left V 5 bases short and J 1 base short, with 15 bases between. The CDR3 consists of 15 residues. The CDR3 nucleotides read TGTGCCAGCAGTCCGCGGGGATTGTGGTCCTACGAGCAGTACTTC. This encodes CASSPRGLWSYEQYF.